The 25 T cell receptor beta chains reported below all come from one sample, sequenced in a study of T cells in Graves' hyperthyroidism and ophthalmopathy (dated by TCRdb to between 2017 and 2020). Receptor amplification or capture employed multiplex PCR. Sequenced on an Illumina HiSeq 2000. TCR beta CDR3 regions were amplified from RNA transcripts. For the first round of RT-PCR on the TCR CDR3, the HTBI primer set was used together with the Qiagen OneStep RT-PCR kit. TCRdb reworked the public reads: Q25 trimming with fastp, MiXCR clone assembly, productive beta chains retained. Rows with a matching CDR3 protein are joined into one entry that keeps the most common DNA and genes. The sample table lists 500,000 to 650,000 distinct CDR3 sequences, approximately 20% of them with a count of one. About 50% of the sample belongs to the ten largest clones. The sample taken for sequencing was blood. The source of these receptors is a man aged 35-49 years with Graves' ophthalmopathy.

This chain connects TRBV29-1 to TRBJ2-2, with D tentatively TRBD2 (5 bases). Trimming took off 6 bases at V and 4 bases at J, with 15 bases between the two ends. The CDR3 totals 14 residues. The V gene's germline CDR1 is SQVTM and CDR2 ANQGSEA. The CDR3 DNA reads TGCAGCGTCCTCCCAAGGGCGGGCACCGGGGAGCTGTTTTTT. It codes for CSVLPRAGTGELFF.

The chain is built from TRBV9 and TRBJ2-5, with 9 bases lining up with TRBD1. In germline, CDR1 is SGDLS, CDR2 YYNGEE. Losses at the gene ends were 0 bases for V and 2 bases for J; bases not matched to a gene: 8. The CDR3 runs to 17 residues. The CDR3 spells CASSVALGTGNQETQYF. The CDR3 DNA is TGTGCCAGCAGCGTAGCCCTCGGGACAGGGAATCAAGAGACCCAGTACTTC. Complete variable domain (other parts from reference TRBV9 and TRBJ2-5): DSGVTQTPKHLITATGQRVTLRCSPRSGDLSVYWYQQSLDQGLQFLIQYYNGEERAKGNILERFSAQQFPDLHSELNLSSLELGDSALYFCASSVALGTGNQETQYFGPGTRLLVL.

This clonotype was found many times. The gene calls are TRBV18 and TRBJ1-1, with 9 bases identical to TRBD1. Losses at the gene ends were 2 bases for V and 6 bases for J; bases not matched to a gene: 1. Per the germline V gene, CDR1 is KGHSH and CDR2 is LQKENI. This CDR3 has 13 residues. The CDR3 region is CASSPDRGSEAFF. The CDR3 nucleotides are TGTGCCAGCTCACCAGACAGGGGGTCTGAAGCTTTCTTT.

The J gene is TRBJ1-1, the V gene TRBV5-5, with unresolved D. V was pared by 5 bases and J by 4 bases, with 21 bases between. The V gene's germline CDR1 is SGHKS and CDR2 YYEKEE (reference sequence). The CDR3 has 16 amino acids. The CDR3: CASSSIPRSEGTEAFF. In DNA, the CDR3 is TGTGCCAGCAGTTCGATCCCCCGTTCGGAGGGCACTGAAGCTTTCTTT. The variable domain in full, with the rest retrieved from reference TRBV5-5 and TRBJ1-1, is DAGVTQSPTHLIKTRGQQVTLRCSPISGHKSVSWYQQVLGQGPQFIFQYYEKEERGRGNFPDRFSARQFPNYSSELNVNALLLGDSALYLCASSSIPRSEGTEAFFGQGTRLTVV.

The J gene is TRBJ2-3, the V gene TRBV12-3 or TRBV12-4; tentative D call: TRBD2 (6 bases). Trimming stripped 3 bases from V and 2 bases from J, with 15 bases between. This CDR3 has 16 amino acids. The CDR3 here is CASSLASEGLTDTQYF. The DNA of the CDR3 is TGTGCCAGCAGTTTGGCTAGCGAGGGTCTCACAGATACGCAGTATTTT.

V gene TRBV5-1 combines with J gene TRBJ1-4; 7 positions match TRBD1. The CDR3 length is 15 residues. The germline gives CDR1 SGHRS, CDR2 YFSETQ. V was pared by 0 bases and J by 8 bases, with 7 bases of the junction left unmatched. CDR3 in DNA: TGCGCCAGCAGCTTGGGGACAGGTTTCGACGAAAAACTGTTTTTT. Protein product: CASSLGTGFDEKLFF.

The gene calls are TRBV30 and TRBJ1-2; 10 nucleotides line up with TRBD1. V dropped 0 bases and J dropped 3; count of bases not matched to a gene: 1. The CDR3 runs to 14 residues. In germline, CDR1 is GTSNPN, CDR2 SVGIG (reference sequence). The CDR3 nucleotides read TGTGCCTGGAGTGTGGGACAGGGGTACTATGGCTACACCTTC. As protein: CAWSVGQGYYGYTF.

The genes are TRBV4-3 and TRBJ2-3; 12 bases are a match to TRBD1. V was pared by 6 bases and J by 4 bases, with 5 bases of the junction left unmatched. Germline V gene data show CDR1 as LGHNA and CDR2 as YSLEER. This CDR3 comprises 15 residues. CDR3 coding DNA: TGCGCCAGCAGTCGCGGGACAGGGGGCCCAGATACGCAGTATTTT. This sequence encodes CASSRGTGGPDTQYF.

The rearrangement uses TRBV5-1 and TRBJ2-5; 7 bases align to TRBD1. The germline V gene has CDR1 SGHRS and CDR2 YFSETQ. Trimming took 0 bases from V and 2 from J; bases not matched to a gene: 1. CDR3 length: 14 residues. The CDR3 bases are TGCGCCAGCAGCTTGGGGGGACAGCAAGAGACCCAGTACTTC. Translation: CASSLGGQQETQYF.

The rearrangement uses TRBV7-3 and TRBJ1-4; 7 positions match TRBD1. Per the germline V gene, CDR1 is SGHTA and CDR2 is FQGTGA. The CDR3 loop spans 18 amino acids. V lost 5 bases and J lost 0; bases outside the gene matches: 12. The CDR3 bases are TGTGCCAGCAGCCGAGAGGGGGCGGGCGGTGCAACTAATGAAAAACTGTTTTTT. Translating it yields CASSREGAGGATNEKLFF.

This clonotype has at least ten counts. V and J are TRBV10-3 and TRBJ2-7; no reliable D call. The CDR3 is made up of 12 amino acids. V was trimmed by 2 bases and J by 1 base, leaving 3 bases between them. Germline V gene lookup returns CDR1 ENHRY and CDR2 SYGVKD. CDR3 loop: CAISETSYEQYF. The CDR3 DNA follows: TGTGCCATCAGTGAGACGTCCTACGAGCAGTACTTC.

This clonotype has a handful of counts. V usage is TRBV6-2 or TRBV6-3 and J usage is TRBJ2-1; D is possibly TRBD2 (7 bases). V was cut by 3 bases and J by 2 bases, with 11 bases left in between. Per germline, CDR1 MNHEY and CDR2 SVGEGT. The CDR3 is 15 amino acids. The CDR3: CASSYGGGAYNEQFF. CDR3 DNA sequence: TGTGCCAGCAGTTATGGGGGGGGCGCCTACAATGAGCAGTTCTTC.

V is TRBV6-1 and J is TRBJ1-2; D remains ambiguous. The CDR3 contains 12 residues. CDR1 and CDR2 from the germline V gene are MNHNS and SASEGT. Trimming pared 5 bases from V and 5 bases from J, leaving 9 bases between. The CDR3 reads CASSPDKYGYTF. In nucleotides, the CDR3 is TGTGCCAGCAGTCCCGACAAGTATGGCTACACCTTC.

This clonotype is a singleton in its sample. This chain uses TRBV20-1 with TRBJ2-5, with D unresolved. V gave up 4 bases and J gave up 4 bases, with 4 bases separating them. The CDR3 is made up of 10 amino acids. Germline CDR1 and CDR2: DFQATT and SNEGSKA (reference sequence). CDR3 sequence: CSAKRETQYF. As DNA, the CDR3 is TGCAGTGCTAAGCGAGAGACCCAGTACTTC.

CDR3 in DNA: TGTGCCAGCAGTTTAGTACAGCGAAATCAGCCCCAGCATTTT. Protein: CASSLVQRNQPQHF. The chain carries TRBV28 and TRBJ1-5; D unresolved. The CDR3 is made up of 14 amino acids. Germline CDR1 is MDHEN and CDR2 is SYDVKM. Trimming removed 2 bases at V and 4 bases at J, with 9 bases between. The variable domain in full, with the rest retrieved from reference TRBV28 and TRBJ1-5, is DVKVTQSSRYLVKRTGEKVFLECVQDMDHENMFWYRQDPGLGLRLIYFSYDVKMKEKGDIPEGYSVSREKKERFSLILESASTNQTSMYLCASSLVQRNQPQHFGDGTRLSIL.

The rearrangement joins TRBV7-9 to TRBJ2-7, with D tentatively TRBD1 (5 bases). The V gene's germline CDR1 is SEHNR and CDR2 FQNEAQ (reference sequence). The CDR3 sequence is 14 residues long. Trimming shortened V by 4 bases and J by 3 bases, and 13 bases separated the two germline ends. Here the CDR3 reads CASSSRQTSYEQYF. Here the CDR3 DNA reads TGTGCCAGCAGCTCAAGACAGACCAGCTACGAGCAGTACTTC. The complete variable domain, with remaining parts taken from reference TRBV7-9 and TRBJ2-7, reads DTGVSQNPRHKITKRGQNVTFRCDPISEHNRLYWYRQTLGQGPEFLTYFQNEAQLEKSRLLSDRFSAERPKGSFSTLEIQRTEQGDSAMYLCASSSRQTSYEQYFGPGTRLTVT.

This clonotype appeared a few times. V usage is TRBV20-1 and J usage is TRBJ1-1; weak D call: TRBD1 (6 bases). V was shortened by 3 bases and J by 8 bases, with 13 bases between the two germline ends. This CDR3 region has 12 residues. Germline values: CDR1 DFQATT, CDR2 SNEGSKA (reference sequence). The CDR3 sequence: CSASVLGTEAFF. In DNA form, the CDR3 reads TGCAGTGCTAGTGTATTGGGGACAGAAGCTTTCTTT.

This clonotype has at least ten counts. This chain connects TRBV7-8 to TRBJ2-7; tentatively, D is TRBD1 (6 bases). The CDR3 is made up of 15 amino acids. The germline V and J ends were trimmed by 5 bases and 6 bases, with 20 bases remaining between them. Germline CDR1 reads SGHVS; CDR2 reads FQNEAQ. CDR3 sequence reads: CASSLYRRTEAEQYF. The CDR3 coding sequence is TGTGCCAGCAGCCTATATCGGCGGACAGAAGCCGAGCAGTACTTC.

This clonotype was observed many times. The chain is built from TRBV12-5 and TRBJ2-2; perhaps TRBD2 as D (6 bases). Trimming removed 5 bases at V and 7 bases at J, with 11 bases between. Germline CDR1 and CDR2: LGHNT and FRNRAP. The CDR3 runs 13 residues. The CDR3 sequence: CASGVFGGGELFF. The DNA for the CDR3 is TGTGCTAGTGGTGTTTTCGGGGGCGGGGAGCTGTTTTTT.

This clonotype occurred many times. J is TRBJ2-7 and V is TRBV4-1; TRBD2 matches 8 bases. The V gene end was trimmed by 1 base and the J gene end by 3 bases; junction bases not matched to a gene: 5. The CDR3 loop spans 15 amino acids. In germline, CDR1 is MGHRA, CDR2 YSYEKL. Here the CDR3 reads CASSQVRGAHYEQYF. CDR3 DNA: TGCGCCAGCAGCCAAGTGCGGGGGGCCCACTACGAGCAGTACTTC.

This clonotype has at least ten counts. The gene calls are TRBV3-1 and TRBJ1-2; 7 bases match TRBD1. Trimming at V came to 0 bases and at J to 10 bases, leaving 8 bases not matched to a gene. The CDR3 sequence is 14 residues long. From germline, CDR1 is LGHDT and CDR2 YNNKEL (reference sequence). The CDR3 loop is CASSQEGQAIPYTF. DNA for the CDR3: TGTGCCAGCAGCCAAGAAGGACAGGCGATTCCCTACACCTTC.

This clonotype was seen a handful of times. The chain joins TRBV20-1 to TRBJ1-5; unclear D gene. Germline lookup yields CDR1 DFQATT and CDR2 SNEGSKA (reference sequence). The CDR3 covers 12 residues. The V and J ends lost 7 bases and 3 bases respectively, with 10 bases between them. CDR3 in DNA: TGCAGTGTACAGAAAGCCAATCAGCCCCAGCATTTT. Residues: CSVQKANQPQHF.

This sequence joins TRBV5-6 and TRBJ1-2; D is possibly TRBD1 (5 bases). Trimming cost V 4 bases and J 0 bases, with 16 bases left between them. The CDR3 is made up of 16 amino acids. In germline, CDR1 is SGHDT, CDR2 YYEEEE. CDR3 sequence (DNA): TGTGCCAGCAGCCCTGAACTTTCGGGGGCTAACTATGGCTACACCTTC. Amino acids: CASSPELSGANYGYTF.

V gene TRBV5-1 combines with J gene TRBJ2-3; D remains ambiguous. Germline V gene lookup returns CDR1 SGHRS and CDR2 YFSETQ. Trimming cost V 6 bases and J 0 bases, with 11 bases left between them. The CDR3 length is 14 residues. In DNA, the CDR3 is TGCGCCAGCACCGACGGGTGGAGCACAGATACGCAGTATTTT. It codes for CASTDGWSTDTQYF.

As regards this clonotype: Germline is not matched at one junction end, which may reflect a read error. The chain is built from TRBV2 and TRBJ2-5; D gene ambiguous. From germline, CDR1 is SNHLY and CDR2 FYNNEI. CDR3 length equals 13 residues. The CDR3 coding sequence is TGTGCCAGCAGTGATGGTCTGCAAGGGACCCAGTACTTC. The encoded protein is CASSDGLQGTQYF.